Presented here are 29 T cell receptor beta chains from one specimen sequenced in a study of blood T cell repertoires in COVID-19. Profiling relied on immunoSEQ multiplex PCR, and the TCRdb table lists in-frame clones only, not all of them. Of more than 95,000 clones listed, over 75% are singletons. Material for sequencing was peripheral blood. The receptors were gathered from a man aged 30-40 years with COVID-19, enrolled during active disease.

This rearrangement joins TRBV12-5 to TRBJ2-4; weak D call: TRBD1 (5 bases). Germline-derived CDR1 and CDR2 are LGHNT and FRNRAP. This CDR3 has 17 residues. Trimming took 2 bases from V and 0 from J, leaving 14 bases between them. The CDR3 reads CASGLRGVPLAKNIQYF. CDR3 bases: TGTGCTAGTGGTTTGAGGGGCGTTCCACTAGCCAAAAACATTCAGTACTTC.

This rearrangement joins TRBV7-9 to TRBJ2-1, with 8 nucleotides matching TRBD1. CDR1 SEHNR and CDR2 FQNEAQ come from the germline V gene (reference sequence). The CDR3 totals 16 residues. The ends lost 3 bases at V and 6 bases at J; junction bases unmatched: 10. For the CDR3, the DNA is TGTGCCAGCAGCTTCCGAGGCACAGGGGGAATCAATGAGCAGTTCTTC. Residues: CASSFRGTGGINEQFF.

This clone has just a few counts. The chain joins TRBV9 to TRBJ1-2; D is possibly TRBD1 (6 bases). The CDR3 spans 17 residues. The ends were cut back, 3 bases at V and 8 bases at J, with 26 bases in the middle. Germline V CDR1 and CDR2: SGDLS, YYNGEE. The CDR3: CASSASYLAEGVSGYTF. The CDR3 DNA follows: TGTGCCAGCAGCGCCTCGTATTTGGCCGAGGGGGTGTCAGGCTACACCTTC.

CDR3 in amino acids: CASSPRDSQNTEAFF. CDR3 nucleotides: TGTGCCAGCAGTCCACGGGACAGTCAGAACACTGAAGCTTTCTTT. The chain uses TRBV6-5 and TRBJ1-1; 7 nucleotides align to TRBD1. V was pared by 5 bases and J by 1 base, with 7 bases of the junction left unmatched. The CDR3 contains 15 residues. The V gene's germline CDR1 is MNHEY and CDR2 SVGAGI.

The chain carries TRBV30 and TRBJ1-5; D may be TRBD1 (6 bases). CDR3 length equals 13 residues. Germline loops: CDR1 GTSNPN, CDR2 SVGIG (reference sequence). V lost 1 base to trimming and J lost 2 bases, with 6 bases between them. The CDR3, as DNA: TGTGCCTGGAGTGGACAGGGCAATCAGCCCCAGCATTTT. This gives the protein CAWSGQGNQPQHF.

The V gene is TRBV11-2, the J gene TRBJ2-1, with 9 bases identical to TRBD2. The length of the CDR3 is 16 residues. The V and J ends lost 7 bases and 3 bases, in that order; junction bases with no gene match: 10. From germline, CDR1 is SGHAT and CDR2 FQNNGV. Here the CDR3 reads CASKSPLAGVYNEQFF. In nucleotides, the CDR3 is TGTGCCAGCAAATCCCCCTTAGCGGGAGTCTACAATGAGCAGTTCTTC. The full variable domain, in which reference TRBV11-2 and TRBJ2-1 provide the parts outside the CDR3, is EAGVAQSPRYKIIEKRQSVAFWCNPISGHATLYWYQQILGQGPKLLIQFQNNGVVDDSQLPKDRFSAERLKGVDSTLKIQPAKLEDSAVYLCASKSPLAGVYNEQFFGPGTRLTVL.

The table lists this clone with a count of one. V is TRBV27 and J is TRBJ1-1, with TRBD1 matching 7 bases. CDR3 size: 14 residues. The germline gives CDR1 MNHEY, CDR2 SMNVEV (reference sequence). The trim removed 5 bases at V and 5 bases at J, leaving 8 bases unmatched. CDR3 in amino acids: CASSPSTGRTEAFF. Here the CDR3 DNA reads TGTGCCAGCAGTCCATCGACAGGGCGGACTGAAGCTTTCTTT.

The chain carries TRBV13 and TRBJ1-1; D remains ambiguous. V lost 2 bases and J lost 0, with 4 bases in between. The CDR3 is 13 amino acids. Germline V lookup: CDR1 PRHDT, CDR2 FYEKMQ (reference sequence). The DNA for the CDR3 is TGTGCCAGCAGCTTACAGATGAACACTGAAGCTTTCTTT. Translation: CASSLQMNTEAFF. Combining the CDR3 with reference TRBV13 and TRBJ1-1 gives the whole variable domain AAGVIQSPRHLIKEKRETATLKCYPIPRHDTVYWYQQGPGQDPQFLISFYEKMQSDKGSIPDRFSAQQFSDYHSELNMSSLELGDSALYFCASSLQMNTEAFFGQGTRLTVV.

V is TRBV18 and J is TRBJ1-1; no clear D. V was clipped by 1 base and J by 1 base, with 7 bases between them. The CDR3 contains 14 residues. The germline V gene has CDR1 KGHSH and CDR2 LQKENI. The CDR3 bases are TGTGCCAGCTCACCACGGCAGGAGAACACTGAAGCTTTCTTT. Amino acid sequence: CASSPRQENTEAFF.

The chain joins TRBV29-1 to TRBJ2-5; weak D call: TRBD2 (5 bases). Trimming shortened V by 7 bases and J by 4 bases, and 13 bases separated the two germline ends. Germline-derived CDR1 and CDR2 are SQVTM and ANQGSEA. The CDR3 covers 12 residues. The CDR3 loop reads CSADEGGETQYF. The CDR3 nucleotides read TGCAGCGCCGATGAGGGTGGAGAGACCCAGTACTTC. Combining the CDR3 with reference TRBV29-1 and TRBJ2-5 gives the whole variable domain SAVISQKPSRDICQRGTSLTIQCQVDSQVTMMFWYRQQPGQSLTLIATANQGSEATYESGFVIDKFPISRPNLTFSTLTVSNMSPEDSSIYLCSADEGGETQYFGPGTRLLVL.

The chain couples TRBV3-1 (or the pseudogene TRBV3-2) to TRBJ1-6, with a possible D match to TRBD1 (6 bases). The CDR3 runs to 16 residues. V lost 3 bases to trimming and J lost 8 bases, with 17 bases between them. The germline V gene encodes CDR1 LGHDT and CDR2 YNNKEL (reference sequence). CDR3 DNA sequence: TGTGCCAGCAGCCAGGCCCCGGGACCAGGGGATTCACCCCTCCACTTT. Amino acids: CASSQAPGPGDSPLHF.

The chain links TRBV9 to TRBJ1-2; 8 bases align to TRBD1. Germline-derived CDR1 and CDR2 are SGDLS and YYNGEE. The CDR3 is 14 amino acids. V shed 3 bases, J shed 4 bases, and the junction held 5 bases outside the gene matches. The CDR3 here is CASSATGAVYGYTF. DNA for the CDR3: TGTGCCAGCAGCGCGACAGGGGCCGTCTATGGCTACACCTTC.

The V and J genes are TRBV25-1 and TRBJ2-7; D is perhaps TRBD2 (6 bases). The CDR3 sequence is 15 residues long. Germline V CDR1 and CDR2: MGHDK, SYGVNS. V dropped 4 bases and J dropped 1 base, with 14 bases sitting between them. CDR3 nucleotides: TGTGCCAGCAGTGCCCGGGACTTAGAGTCCTACGAGCAGTACTTC. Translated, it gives CASSARDLESYEQYF.

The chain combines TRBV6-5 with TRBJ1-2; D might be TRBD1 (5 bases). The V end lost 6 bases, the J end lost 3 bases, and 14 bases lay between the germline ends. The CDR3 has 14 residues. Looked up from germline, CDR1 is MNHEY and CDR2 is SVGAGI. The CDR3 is CASSRYGRDYGYTF. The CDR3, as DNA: TGTGCCAGCAGCCGATATGGCAGGGACTATGGCTACACCTTC.

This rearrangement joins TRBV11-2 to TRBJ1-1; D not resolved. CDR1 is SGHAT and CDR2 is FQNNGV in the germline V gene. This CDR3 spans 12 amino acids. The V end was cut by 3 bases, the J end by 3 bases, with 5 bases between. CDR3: CASSFGDTEAFF. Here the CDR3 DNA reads TGTGCCAGCAGCTTTGGAGACACTGAAGCTTTCTTT.

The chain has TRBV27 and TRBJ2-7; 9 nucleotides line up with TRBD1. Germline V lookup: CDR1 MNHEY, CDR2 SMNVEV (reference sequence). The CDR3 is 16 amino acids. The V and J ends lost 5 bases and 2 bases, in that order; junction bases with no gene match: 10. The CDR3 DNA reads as TGTGCCAGCAGTCTCCTCACCGGGACAGGGCCCTACGAGCAGTACTTC. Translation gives CASSLLTGTGPYEQYF.

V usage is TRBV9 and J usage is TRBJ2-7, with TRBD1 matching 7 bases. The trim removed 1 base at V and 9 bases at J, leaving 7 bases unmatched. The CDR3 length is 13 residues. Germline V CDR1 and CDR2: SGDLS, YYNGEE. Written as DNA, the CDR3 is TGTGCCAGCAGCGTAAATGAGGGGGCTGGGCAGTACTTC. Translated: CASSVNEGAGQYF.

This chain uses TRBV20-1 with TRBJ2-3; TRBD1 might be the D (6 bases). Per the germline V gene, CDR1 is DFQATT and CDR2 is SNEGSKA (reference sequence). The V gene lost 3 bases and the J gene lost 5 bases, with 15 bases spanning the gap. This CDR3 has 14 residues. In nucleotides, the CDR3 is TGCAGTGCTAGTCGGTCAGGGGCACAAGATACGCAGTATTTT. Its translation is CSASRSGAQDTQYF.

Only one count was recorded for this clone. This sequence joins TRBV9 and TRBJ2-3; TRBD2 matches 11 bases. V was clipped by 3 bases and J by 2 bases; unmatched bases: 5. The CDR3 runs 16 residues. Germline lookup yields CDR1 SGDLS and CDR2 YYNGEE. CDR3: CASSDRLAGLTDTQYF. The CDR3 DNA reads TGTGCCAGCAGCGACAGACTAGCGGGGCTCACAGATACGCAGTATTTT.

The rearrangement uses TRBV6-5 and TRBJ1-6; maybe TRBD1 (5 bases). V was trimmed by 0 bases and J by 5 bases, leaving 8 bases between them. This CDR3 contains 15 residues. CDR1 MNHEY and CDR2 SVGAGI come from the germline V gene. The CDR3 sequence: CASSYSRQNNSPLHF. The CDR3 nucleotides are TGTGCCAGCAGTTACTCCCGACAGAATAATTCACCCCTCCACTTT.

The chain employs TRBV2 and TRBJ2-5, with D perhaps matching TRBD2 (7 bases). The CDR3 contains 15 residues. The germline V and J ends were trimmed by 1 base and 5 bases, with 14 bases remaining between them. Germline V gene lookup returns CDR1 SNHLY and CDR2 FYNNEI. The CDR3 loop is CASSEEGGRWETQYF. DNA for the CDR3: TGTGCCAGCAGTGAAGAGGGGGGGCGCTGGGAGACCCAGTACTTC.

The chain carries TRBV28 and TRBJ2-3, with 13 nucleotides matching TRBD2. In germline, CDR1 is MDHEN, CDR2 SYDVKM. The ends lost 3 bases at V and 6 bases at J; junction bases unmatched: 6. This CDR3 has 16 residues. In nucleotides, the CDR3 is TGTGCCAGCAGTTTGGGGACTAGCGGGACACGGGATACGCAGTATTTT. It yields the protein CASSLGTSGTRDTQYF.

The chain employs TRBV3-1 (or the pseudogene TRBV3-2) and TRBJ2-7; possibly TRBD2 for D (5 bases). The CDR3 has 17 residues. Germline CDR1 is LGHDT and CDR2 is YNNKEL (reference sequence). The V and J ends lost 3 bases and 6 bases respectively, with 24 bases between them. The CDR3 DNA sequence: TGTGCCAGCAGCCATGAGGGCTCGGGTCGCGCGGACTCCGAGCAGTACTTC. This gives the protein CASSHEGSGRADSEQYF.

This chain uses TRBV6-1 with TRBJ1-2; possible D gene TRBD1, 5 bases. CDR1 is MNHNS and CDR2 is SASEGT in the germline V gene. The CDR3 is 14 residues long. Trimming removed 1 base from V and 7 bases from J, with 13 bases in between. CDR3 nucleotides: TGTGCCAGCAGTGAAGGGGGGGGTCTCCGTGGCTACACCTTC. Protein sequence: CASSEGGGLRGYTF.

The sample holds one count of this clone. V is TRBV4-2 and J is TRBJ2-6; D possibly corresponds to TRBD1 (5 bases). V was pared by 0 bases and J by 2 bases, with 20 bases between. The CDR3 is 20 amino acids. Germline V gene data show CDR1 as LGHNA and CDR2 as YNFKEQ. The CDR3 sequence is CASSQDSGQGWGAGANVLTF. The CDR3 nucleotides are TGTGCCAGCAGCCAAGATTCTGGGCAGGGCTGGGGCGCTGGGGCCAACGTCCTGACTTTC.

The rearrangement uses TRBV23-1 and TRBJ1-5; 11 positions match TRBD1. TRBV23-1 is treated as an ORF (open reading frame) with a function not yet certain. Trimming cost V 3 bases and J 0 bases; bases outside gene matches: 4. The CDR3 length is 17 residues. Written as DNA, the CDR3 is TGCGCCAGCAGTCAGGACAGGGGGCTCGATAGCAATCAGCCCCAGCATTTT. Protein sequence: CASSQDRGLDSNQPQHF.

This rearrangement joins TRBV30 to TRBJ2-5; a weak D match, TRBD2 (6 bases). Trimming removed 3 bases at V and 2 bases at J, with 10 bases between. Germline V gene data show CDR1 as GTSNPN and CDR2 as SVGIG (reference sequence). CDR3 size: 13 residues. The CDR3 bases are TGTGCCTGGAGGGGGGACTTACAAGAGACCCAGTACTTC. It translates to CAWRGDLQETQYF. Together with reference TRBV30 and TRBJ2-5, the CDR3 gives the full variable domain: SQTIHQWPATLVQPVGSPLSLECTVEGTSNPNLYWYRQAAGRGLQLLFYSVGIGQISSEVPQNLSASRPQDRQFILSSKKLLLSDSGFYLCAWRGDLQETQYFGPGTRLLVL.

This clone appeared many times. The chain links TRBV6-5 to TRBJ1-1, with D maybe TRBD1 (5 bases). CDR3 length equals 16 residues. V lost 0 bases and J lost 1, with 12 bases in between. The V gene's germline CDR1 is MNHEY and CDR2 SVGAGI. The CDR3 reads CASSYSFIDRNTEAFF. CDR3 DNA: TGTGCCAGCAGTTACTCCTTTATCGACAGGAACACTGAAGCTTTCTTT.

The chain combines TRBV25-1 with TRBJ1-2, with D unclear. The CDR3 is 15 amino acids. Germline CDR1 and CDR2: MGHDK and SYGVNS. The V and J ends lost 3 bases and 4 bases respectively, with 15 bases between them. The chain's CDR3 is CASSDTQTSFYGYTF. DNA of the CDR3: TGTGCCAGCAGTGATACACAGACTAGCTTCTATGGCTACACCTTC.